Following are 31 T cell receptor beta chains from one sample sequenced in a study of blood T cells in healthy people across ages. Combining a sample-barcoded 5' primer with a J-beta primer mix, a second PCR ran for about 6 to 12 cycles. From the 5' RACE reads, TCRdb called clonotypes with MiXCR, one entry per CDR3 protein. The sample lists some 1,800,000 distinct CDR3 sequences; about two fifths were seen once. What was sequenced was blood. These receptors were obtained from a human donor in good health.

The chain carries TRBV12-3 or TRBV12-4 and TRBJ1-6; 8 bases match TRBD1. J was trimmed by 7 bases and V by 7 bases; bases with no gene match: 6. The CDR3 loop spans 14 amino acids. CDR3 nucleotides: TGTGCCAGCACCAGGACAGGGAGGAATTCACCCCTCCACTTT. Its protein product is CASTRTGRNSPLHF.

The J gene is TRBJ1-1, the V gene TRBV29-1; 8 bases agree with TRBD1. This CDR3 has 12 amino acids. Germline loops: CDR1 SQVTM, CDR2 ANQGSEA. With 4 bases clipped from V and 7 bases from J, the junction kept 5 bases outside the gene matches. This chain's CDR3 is CSVVDRGGEAFF. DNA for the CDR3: TGCAGCGTTGTTGACAGGGGTGGTGAAGCTTTCTTT.

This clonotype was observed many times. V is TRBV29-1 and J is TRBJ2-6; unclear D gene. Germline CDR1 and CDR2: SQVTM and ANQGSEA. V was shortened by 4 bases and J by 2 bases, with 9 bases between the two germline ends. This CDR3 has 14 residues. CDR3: CSVGDEPGANVLTF. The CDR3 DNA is TGCAGCGTTGGAGACGAGCCTGGGGCCAACGTCCTGACTTTC.

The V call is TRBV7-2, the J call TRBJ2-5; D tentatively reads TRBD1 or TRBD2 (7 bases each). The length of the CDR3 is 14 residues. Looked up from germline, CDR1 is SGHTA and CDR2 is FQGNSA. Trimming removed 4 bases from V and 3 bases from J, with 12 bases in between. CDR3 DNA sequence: TGTGCCAGCAGCTCCCAGGGGGGGGAAGAGACCCAGTACTTC. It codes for CASSSQGGEETQYF. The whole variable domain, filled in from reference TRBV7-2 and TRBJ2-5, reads GAGVSQSPSNKVTEKGKDVELRCDPISGHTALYWYRQSLGQGLEFLIYFQGNSAPDKSGLPSDRFSAERTGGSVSTLTIQRTQQEDSAVYLCASSSQGGEETQYFGPGTRLLVL.

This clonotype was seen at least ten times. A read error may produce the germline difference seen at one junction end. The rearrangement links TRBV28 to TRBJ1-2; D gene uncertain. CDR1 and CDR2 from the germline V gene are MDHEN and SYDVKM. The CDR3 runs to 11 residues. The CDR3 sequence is CASSFAYGYTF. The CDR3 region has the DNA TGCGCCAGCAGCTTCGCGTATGGCTACACCTTC.

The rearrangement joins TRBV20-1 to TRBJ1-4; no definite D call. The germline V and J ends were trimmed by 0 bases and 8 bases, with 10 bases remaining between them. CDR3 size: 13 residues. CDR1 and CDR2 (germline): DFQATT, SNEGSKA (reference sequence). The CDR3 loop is CSARDELAEKLFF. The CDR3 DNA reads TGCAGTGCTAGAGATGAGCTGGCGGAAAAACTGTTTTTT.

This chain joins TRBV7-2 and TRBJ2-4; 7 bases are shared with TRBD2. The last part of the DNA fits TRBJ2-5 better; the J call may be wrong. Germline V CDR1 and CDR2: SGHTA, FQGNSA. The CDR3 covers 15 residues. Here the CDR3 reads CASSPERDYEETQYF. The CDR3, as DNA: TGTGCCAGCAGCCCAGAGCGGGACTATGAAGAGACCCAGTACTTC.

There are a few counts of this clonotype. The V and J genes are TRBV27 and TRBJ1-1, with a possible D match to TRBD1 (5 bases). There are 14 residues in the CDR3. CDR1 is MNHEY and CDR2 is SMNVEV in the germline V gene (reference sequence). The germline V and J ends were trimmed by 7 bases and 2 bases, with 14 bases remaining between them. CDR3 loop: CASTITGSNTEAFF. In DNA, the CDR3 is TGTGCCAGCACTATTACAGGTTCTAACACTGAAGCTTTCTTT.

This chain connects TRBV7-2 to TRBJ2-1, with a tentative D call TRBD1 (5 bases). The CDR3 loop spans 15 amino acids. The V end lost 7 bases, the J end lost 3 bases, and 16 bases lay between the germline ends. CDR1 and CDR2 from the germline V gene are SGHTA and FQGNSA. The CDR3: CASNSPQGLYNEQFF. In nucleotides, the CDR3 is TGTGCCAGCAACTCCCCGCAGGGTCTCTACAATGAGCAGTTCTTC.

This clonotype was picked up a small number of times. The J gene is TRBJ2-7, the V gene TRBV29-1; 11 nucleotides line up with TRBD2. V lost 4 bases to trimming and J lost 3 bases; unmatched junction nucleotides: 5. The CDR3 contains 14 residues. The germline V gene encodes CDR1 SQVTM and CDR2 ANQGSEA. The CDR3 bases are TGCAGCGTTGGGGTAGCGGGGGGGCTCTACGAGCAGTACTTC. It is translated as CSVGVAGGLYEQYF.

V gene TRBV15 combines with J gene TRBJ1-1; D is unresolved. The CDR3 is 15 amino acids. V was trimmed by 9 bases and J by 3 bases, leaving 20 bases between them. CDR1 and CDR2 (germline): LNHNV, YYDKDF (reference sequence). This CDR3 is CATSVSRVRYTEAFF. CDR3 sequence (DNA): TGTGCCACTAGCGTGTCTCGGGTCCGGTACACTGAAGCTTTCTTT.

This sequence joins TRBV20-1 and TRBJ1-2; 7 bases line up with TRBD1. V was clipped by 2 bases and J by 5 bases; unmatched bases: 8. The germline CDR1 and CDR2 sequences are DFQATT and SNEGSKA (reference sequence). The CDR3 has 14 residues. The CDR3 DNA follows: TGCAGTGCTAGAAAAACAGGGGTTGGTTATGGCTACACCTTC. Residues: CSARKTGVGYGYTF.

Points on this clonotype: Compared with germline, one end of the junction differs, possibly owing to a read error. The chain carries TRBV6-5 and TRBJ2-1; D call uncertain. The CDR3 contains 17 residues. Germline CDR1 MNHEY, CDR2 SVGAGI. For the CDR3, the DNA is TGTACCAGCAGTTACTTTGTTCGGCGCGGTGGGTACAATGAGCAGTTCTTC. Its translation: CTSSYFVRRGGYNEQFF.

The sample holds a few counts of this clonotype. This chain's CDR3 is CASSLVETSNEQFF. The CDR3 nucleotides read TGTGCCAGCAGCTTAGTGGAGACTAGCAATGAGCAGTTCTTC. This rearrangement joins TRBV7-9 to TRBJ2-1, with D maybe TRBD2 (6 bases). The length of the CDR3 is 14 residues. The germline V gene encodes CDR1 SEHNR and CDR2 FQNEAQ (reference sequence). V was cut by 1 base and J by 6 bases, with 10 bases left in between.

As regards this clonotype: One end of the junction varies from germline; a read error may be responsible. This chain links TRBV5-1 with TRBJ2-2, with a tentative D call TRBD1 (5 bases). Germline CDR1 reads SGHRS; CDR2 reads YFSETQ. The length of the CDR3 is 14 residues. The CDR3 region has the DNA TGCGTCAGCAGCTTCGACAGAAACACCGGGGAGCTGTTTTTT. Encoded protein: CVSSFDRNTGELFF.

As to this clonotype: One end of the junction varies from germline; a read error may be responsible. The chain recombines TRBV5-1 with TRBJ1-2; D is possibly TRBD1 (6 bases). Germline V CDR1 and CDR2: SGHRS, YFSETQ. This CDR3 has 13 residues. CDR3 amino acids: CANSPPLEGVYTF. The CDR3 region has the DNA TGCGCCAACAGCCCACCCTTGGAGGGGGTCTACACCTTC.

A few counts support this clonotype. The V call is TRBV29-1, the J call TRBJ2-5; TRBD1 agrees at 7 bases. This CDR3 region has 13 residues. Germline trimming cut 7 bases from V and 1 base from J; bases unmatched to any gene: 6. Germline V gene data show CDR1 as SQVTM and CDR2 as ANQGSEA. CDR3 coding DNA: TGCAGCGCCGTCACAGGGGTCCAAGAGACCCAGTACTTC. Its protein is CSAVTGVQETQYF.

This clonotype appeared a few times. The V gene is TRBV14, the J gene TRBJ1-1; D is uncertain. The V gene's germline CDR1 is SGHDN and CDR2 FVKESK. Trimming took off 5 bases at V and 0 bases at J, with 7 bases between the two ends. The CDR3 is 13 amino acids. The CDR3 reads CASSTSMNTEAFF. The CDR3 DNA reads TGTGCCAGCAGCACCTCTATGAACACTGAAGCTTTCTTT.

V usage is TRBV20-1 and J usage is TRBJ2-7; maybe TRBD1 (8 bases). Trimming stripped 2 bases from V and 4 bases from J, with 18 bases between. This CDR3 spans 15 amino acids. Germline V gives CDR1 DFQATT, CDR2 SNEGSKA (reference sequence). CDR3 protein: CSARPEHRGGYEQYF. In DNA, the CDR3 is TGCAGTGCTAGACCGGAGCACAGGGGGGGATACGAGCAGTACTTC.

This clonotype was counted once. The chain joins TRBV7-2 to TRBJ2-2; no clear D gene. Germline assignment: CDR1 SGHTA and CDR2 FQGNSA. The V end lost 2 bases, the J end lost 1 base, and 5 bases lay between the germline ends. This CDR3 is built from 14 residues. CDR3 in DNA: TGTGCCAGCAGCTTAATCCGGAACACCGGGGAGCTGTTTTTT. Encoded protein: CASSLIRNTGELFF. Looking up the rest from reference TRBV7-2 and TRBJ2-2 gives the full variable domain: GAGVSQSPSNKVTEKGKDVELRCDPISGHTALYWYRQSLGQGLEFLIYFQGNSAPDKSGLPSDRFSAERTGGSVSTLTIQRTQQEDSAVYLCASSLIRNTGELFFGEGSRLTVL.

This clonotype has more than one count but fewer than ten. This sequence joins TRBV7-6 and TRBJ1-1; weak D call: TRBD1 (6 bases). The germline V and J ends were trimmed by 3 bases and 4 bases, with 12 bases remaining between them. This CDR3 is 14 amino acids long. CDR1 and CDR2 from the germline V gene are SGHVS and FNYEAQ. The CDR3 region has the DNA TGTGCCAGCAGCTTGGGGGGCCTCACCACTGAAGCTTTCTTT. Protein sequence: CASSLGGLTTEAFF.

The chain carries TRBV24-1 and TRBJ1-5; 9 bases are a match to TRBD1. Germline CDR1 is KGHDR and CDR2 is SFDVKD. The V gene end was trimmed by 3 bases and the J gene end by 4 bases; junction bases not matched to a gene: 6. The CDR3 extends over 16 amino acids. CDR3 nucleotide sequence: TGTGCCACCAGTGATACCGGGACAGGGTCTAATCAGCCCCAGCATTTT. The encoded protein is CATSDTGTGSNQPQHF.

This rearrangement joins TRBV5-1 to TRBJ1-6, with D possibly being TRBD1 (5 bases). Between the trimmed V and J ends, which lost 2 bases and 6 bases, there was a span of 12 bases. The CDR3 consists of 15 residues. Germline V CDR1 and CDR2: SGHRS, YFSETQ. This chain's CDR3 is CASSFRDAINSPLHF. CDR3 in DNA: TGCGCCAGCAGCTTCCGGGACGCAATTAATTCACCCCTCCACTTT.

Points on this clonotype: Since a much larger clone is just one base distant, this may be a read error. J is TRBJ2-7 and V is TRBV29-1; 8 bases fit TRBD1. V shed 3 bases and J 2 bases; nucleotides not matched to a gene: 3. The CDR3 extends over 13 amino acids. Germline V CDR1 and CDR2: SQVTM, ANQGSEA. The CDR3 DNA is TGCAGCGTTGAGGGACAGGCAGCCTACGAGCAGTACTTC. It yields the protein CSVEGQAAYEQYF.

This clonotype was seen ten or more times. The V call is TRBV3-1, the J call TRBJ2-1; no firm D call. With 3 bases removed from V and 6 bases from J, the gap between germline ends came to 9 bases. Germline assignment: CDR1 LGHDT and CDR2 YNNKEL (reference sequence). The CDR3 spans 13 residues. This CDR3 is CASSHLNSNEQFF. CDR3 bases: TGTGCCAGCAGCCACCTCAATTCCAATGAGCAGTTCTTC.

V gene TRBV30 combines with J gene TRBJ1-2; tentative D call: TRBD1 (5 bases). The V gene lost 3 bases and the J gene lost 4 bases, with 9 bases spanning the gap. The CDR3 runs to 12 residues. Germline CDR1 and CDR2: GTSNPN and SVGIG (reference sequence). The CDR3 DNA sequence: TGTGCCTGGAGCCGGGGGATCTATGGCTACACCTTC. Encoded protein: CAWSRGIYGYTF.

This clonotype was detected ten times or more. The CDR3 region is CASSLVSASSYNEQFF. In DNA, the CDR3 is TGTGCCAGCAGCTTGGTATCCGCGAGCTCCTACAATGAGCAGTTCTTC. This chain connects TRBV5-6 to TRBJ2-1; no clear D gene. V dropped 0 bases and J dropped 0 bases, with 10 bases sitting between them. The CDR3 contains 16 residues. Germline-derived CDR1 and CDR2 are SGHDT and YYEEEE.

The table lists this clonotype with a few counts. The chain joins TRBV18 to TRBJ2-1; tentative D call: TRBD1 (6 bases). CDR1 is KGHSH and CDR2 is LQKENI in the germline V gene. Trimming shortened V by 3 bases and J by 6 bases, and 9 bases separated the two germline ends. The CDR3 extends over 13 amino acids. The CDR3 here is CASSPGAGNEQFF. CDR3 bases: TGTGCCAGCTCACCGGGGGCGGGCAATGAGCAGTTCTTC.

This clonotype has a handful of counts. DNA for the CDR3: TGCGCCAGCAGCCAAGATCTAGCGGGGGGTTTCGAAGAGACCCAGTACTTC. Translation: CASSQDLAGGFEETQYF. The chain links TRBV4-1 to TRBJ2-5; TRBD2 aligns across 11 bases. This CDR3 region has 17 residues. The V and J ends lost 0 bases and 3 bases, in that order; junction bases with no gene match: 6. Germline lookup yields CDR1 MGHRA and CDR2 YSYEKL.

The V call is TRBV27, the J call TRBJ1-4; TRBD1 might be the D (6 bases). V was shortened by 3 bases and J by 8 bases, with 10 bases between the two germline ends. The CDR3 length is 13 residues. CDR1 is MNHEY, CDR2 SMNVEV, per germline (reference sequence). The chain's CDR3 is CASSFYGQEKLFF. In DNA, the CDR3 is TGTGCCAGCAGTTTTTATGGACAGGAAAAACTGTTTTTT.

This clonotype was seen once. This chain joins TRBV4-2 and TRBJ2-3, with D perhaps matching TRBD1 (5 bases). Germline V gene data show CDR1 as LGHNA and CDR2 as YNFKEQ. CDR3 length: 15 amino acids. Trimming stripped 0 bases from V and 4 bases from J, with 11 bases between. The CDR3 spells CASSQEGARADTQYF. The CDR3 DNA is TGTGCCAGCAGCCAAGAAGGTGCCAGGGCAGATACGCAGTATTTT.